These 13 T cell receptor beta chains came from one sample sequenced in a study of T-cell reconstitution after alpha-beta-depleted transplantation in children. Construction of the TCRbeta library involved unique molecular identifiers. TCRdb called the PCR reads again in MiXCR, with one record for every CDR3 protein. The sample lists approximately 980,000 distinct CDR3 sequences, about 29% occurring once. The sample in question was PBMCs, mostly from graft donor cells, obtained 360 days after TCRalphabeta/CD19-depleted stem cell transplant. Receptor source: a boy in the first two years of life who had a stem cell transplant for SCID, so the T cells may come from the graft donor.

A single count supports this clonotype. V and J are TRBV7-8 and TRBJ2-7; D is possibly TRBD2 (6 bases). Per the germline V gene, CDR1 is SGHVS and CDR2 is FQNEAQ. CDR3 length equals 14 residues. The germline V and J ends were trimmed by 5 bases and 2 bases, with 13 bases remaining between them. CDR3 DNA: TGTGCCAGCAGCAGCCGGGACTTCACCTACGAGCAGTACTTC. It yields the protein CASSSRDFTYEQYF.

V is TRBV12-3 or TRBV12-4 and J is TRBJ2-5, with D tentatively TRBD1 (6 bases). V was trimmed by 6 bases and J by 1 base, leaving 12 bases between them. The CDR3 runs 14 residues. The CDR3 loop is CASSSAGVQETQYF. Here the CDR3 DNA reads TGTGCCAGCAGCTCCGCAGGGGTCCAAGAGACCCAGTACTTC.

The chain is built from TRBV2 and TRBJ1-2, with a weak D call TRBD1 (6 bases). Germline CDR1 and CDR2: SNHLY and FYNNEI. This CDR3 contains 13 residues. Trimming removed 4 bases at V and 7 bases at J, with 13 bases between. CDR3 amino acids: CASSVTGYGGYTF. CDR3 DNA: TGTGCCAGCAGTGTCACAGGGTATGGTGGCTACACCTTC.

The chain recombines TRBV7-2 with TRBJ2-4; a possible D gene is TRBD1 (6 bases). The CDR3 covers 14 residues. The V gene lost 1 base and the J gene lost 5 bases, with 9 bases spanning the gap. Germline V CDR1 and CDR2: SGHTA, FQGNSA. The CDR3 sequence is CASSLDWGQNIQYF. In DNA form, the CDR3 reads TGTGCCAGCAGCTTAGACTGGGGGCAAAACATTCAGTACTTC.

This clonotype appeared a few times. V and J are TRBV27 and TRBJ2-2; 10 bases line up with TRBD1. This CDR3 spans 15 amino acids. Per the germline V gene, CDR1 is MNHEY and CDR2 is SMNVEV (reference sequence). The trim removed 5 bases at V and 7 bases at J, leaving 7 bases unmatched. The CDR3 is CASSGQGERGGELFF. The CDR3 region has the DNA TGTGCCAGCAGTGGACAGGGGGAGCGTGGCGGGGAGCTGTTTTTT.

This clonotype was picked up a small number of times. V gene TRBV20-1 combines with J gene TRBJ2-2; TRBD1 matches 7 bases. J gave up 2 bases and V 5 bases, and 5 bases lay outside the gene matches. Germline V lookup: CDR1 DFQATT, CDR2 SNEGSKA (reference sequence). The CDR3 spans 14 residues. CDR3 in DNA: TGCAGTGCTCGACGGACAGGAAACACCGGGGAGCTGTTTTTT. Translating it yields CSARRTGNTGELFF.

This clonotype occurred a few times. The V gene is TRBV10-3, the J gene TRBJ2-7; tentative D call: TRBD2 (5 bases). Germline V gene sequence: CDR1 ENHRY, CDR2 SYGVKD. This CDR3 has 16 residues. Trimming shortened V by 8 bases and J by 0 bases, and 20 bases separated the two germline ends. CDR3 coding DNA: TGTGCCATCGGACCCGGGATGGCGCCGAACTCCTACGAGCAGTACTTC. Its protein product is CAIGPGMAPNSYEQYF.

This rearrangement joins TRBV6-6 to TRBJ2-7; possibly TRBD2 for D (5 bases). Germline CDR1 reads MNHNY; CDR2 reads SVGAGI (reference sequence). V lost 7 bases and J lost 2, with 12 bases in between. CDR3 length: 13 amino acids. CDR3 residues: CASTAVPPYEQYF. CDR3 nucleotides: TGTGCCAGCACAGCGGTTCCTCCCTACGAGCAGTACTTC.

The CDR3 nucleotides read TGCAGCGCTCCGGACAGGACGAACACAGATACGCAGTATTTT. This gives the protein CSAPDRTNTDTQYF. V gene TRBV29-1 combines with J gene TRBJ2-3, with 7 positions matching TRBD1. The CDR3 covers 14 residues. CDR1 and CDR2 from the germline V gene are SQVTM and ANQGSEA. Trimming removed 7 bases from V and 2 bases from J; junction bases left unmatched: 9.

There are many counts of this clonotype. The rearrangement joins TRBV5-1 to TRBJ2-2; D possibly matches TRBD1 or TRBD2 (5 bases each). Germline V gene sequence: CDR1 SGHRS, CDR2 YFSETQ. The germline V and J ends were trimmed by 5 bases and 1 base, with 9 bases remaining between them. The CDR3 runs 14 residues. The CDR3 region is CASRGTVNTGELFF. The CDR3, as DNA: TGCGCCAGCAGGGGGACCGTGAACACCGGGGAGCTGTTTTTT.

The DNA for the CDR3 is TGTGCCACCAGCAGAGATCCCACGCTGGGAGATACGCAGTATTTT. It is translated as CATSRDPTLGDTQYF. This sequence joins TRBV15 and TRBJ2-3; D is uncertain. The CDR3 contains 15 residues. Germline CDR1 reads LNHNV; CDR2 reads YYDKDF (reference sequence). V was cut by 0 bases and J by 5 bases, with 12 bases left in between.

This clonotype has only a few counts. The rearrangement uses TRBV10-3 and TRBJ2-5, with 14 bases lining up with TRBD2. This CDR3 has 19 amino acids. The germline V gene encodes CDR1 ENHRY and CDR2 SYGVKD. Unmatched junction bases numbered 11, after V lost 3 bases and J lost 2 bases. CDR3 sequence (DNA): TGTGCCATCAGTGACCGTCGAGGGACTAGCGGGGGAGAGCAAGAGACCCAGTACTTC. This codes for CAISDRRGTSGGEQETQYF.

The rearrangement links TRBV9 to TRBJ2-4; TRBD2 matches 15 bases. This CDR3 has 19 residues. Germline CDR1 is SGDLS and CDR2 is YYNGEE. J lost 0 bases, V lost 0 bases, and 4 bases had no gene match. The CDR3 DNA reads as TGTGCCAGCAGCGTAGGGAGGGGACTAGCGGGGGGAGCCAAAAACATTCAGTACTTC. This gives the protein CASSVGRGLAGGAKNIQYF.